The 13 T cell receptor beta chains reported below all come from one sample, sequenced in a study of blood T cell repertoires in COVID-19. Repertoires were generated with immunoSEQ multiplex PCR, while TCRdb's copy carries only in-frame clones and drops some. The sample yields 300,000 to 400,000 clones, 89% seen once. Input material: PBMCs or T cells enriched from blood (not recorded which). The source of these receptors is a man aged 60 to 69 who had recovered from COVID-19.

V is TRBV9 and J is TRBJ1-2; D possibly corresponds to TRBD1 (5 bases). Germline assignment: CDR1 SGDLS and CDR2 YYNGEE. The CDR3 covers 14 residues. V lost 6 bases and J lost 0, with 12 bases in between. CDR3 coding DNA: TGTGCCAGCACAGGGTCCTCTTCTAACTATGGCTACACCTTC. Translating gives CASTGSSSNYGYTF.

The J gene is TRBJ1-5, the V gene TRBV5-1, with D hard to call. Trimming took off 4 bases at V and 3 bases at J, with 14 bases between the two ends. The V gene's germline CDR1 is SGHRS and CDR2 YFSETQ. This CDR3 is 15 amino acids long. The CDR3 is CASSLGGINNQPQHF. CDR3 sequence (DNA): TGCGCCAGCAGCCTTGGAGGGATTAACAATCAGCCCCAGCATTTT.

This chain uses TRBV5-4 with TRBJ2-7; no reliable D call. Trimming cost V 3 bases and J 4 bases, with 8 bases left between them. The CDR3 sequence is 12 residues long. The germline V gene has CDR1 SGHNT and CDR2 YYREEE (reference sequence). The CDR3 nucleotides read TGTGCCAGCAGCTCAGGCCGTTACGAGCAGTACTTC. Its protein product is CASSSGRYEQYF.

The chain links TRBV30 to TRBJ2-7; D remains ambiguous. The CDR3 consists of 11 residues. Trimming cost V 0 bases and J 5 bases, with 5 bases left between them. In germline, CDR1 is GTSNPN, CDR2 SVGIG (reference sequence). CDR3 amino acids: CAWSVYHEQYF. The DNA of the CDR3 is TGTGCCTGGAGTGTGTATCACGAGCAGTACTTC.

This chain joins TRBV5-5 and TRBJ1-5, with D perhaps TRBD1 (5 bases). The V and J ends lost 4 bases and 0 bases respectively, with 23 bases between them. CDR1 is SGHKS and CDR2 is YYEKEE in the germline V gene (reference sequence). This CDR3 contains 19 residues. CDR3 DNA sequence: TGTGCCAGCAGCCCCGGCCGTACAGGCGGTTTCGATAGCAATCAGCCCCAGCATTTT. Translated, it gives CASSPGRTGGFDSNQPQHF.

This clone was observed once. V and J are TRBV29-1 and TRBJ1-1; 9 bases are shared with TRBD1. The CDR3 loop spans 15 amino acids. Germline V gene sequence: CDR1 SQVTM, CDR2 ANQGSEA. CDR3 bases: TGCACCTCCGACAGGGGGGCGACCGCGAACACTGAAGCTTTCTTT. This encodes CTSDRGATANTEAFF.

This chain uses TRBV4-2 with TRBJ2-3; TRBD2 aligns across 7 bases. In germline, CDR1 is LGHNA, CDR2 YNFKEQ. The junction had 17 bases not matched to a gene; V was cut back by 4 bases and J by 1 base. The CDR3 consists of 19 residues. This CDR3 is CASSRYRKRDQIRTDTQYF. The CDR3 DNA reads TGTGCCAGCAGCCGTTACAGGAAGCGGGACCAAATCCGCACAGATACGCAGTATTTT.

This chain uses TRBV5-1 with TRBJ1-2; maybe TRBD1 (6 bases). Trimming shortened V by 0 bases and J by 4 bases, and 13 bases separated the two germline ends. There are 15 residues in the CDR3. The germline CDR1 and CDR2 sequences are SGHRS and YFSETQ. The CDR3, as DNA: TGCGCCAGCAGCTTGGGGTTGGACAGCCTCTATGGCTACACCTTC. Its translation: CASSLGLDSLYGYTF.

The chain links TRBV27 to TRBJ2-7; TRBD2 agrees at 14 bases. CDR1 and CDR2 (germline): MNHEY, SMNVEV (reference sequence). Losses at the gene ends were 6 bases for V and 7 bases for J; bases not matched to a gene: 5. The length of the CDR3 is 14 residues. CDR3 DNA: TGTGCCAGCAGGACTAGCGGGAGGGCCGGAGAGCAGTACTTC. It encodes CASRTSGRAGEQYF.

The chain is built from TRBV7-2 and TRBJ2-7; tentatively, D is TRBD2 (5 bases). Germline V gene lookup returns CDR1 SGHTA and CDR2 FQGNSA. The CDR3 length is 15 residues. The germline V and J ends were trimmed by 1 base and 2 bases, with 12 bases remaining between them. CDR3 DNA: TGTGCCAGCAGCTTAGACTCGACTATACCCTACGAGCAGTACTTC. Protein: CASSLDSTIPYEQYF. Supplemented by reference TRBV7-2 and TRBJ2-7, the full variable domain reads GAGVSQSPSNKVTEKGKDVELRCDPISGHTALYWYRQSLGQGLEFLIYFQGNSAPDKSGLPSDRFSAERTGGSVSTLTIQRTQQEDSAVYLCASSLDSTIPYEQYFGPGTRLTVT.

CDR3 coding DNA: TGTGCCAGCAGCTTCATCCCTACTAGCTTAAGCAACGGGGAGCTGTTTTTT. Its translation is CASSFIPTSLSNGELFF. This rearrangement joins TRBV7-3 to TRBJ2-2; a weak D match, TRBD2 (6 bases). The CDR3 totals 17 residues. Germline CDR1 reads SGHTA; CDR2 reads FQGTGA. Trimming took 3 bases from V and 7 from J, leaving 21 bases between them. Looking up the rest from reference TRBV7-3 and TRBJ2-2 gives the full variable domain: GAGVSQTPSNKVTEKGKYVELRCDPISGHTALYWYRQSLGQGPEFLIYFQGTGAADDSGLPNDRFFAVRPEGSVSTLKIQRTERGDSAVYLCASSFIPTSLSNGELFFGEGSRLTVL.

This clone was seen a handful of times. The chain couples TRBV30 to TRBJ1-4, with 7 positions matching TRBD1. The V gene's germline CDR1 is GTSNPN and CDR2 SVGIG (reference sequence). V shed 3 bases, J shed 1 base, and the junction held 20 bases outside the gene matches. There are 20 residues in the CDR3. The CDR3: CAWSSEGPRQGPGTNEKLFF. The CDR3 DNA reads TGTGCCTGGAGCTCCGAGGGACCGAGACAGGGACCCGGAACTAATGAAAAACTGTTTTTT.

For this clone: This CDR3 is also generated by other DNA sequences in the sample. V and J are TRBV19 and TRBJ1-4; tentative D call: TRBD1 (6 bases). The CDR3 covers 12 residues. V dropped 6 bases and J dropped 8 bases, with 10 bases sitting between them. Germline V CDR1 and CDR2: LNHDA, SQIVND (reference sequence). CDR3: CASSVRGEKLFF. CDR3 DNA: TGTGCCAGTAGCGTCAGGGGAGAAAAACTGTTTTTT.